The present entry profiles one T cell receptor beta chain with its context. This entry comes from a study of blood T cell repertoires in COVID-19. The CDR3 length is 14 residues. V lost 5 bases and J lost 0; bases outside the gene matches: 3. In germline, CDR1 is SNHLY, CDR2 FYNNEI. Per the authors' pipeline: Estimation of nucleated cell counts was performed using reference gene primer amplification. Sequencing was performed with immunoSEQ multiplex PCR; in TCRdb, only in-frame clones are kept and a portion is missing. From that table come the V and J calls and clone size; the DNA was used to work out D and trimming. The data show under 300,000 clones, with approximately 91% seen just once and over 2% held by the top ten. Residents of 20 to 25 US areas, aged about 18 to 95 years, made up the participants. Allocation to cohorts depended on clinical history reported by the participants.

The V call is TRBV2, the J call TRBJ1-1; 7 bases line up with TRBD1. Input material: PBMCs or T cells enriched from blood (not recorded which). This TCR was sampled from a woman between 40 and 55 years old with acute COVID-19. The CDR3 region is CASSLQGLNTEAFF. CDR3 nucleotides: TGTGCCAGCAGTTTACAGGGGTTGAACACTGAAGCTTTCTTT.